The 16 T cell receptor beta chains presented below share a single source sample, sequenced in a study of blood T cell repertoires in COVID-19. Repertoires were generated with immunoSEQ multiplex PCR, while TCRdb's copy carries only in-frame clones and drops some. The profile shows fewer than 350,000 clones, 75% to 90% of them singletons. The sequencing input was PBMCs or T cells enriched from blood (not recorded which). Receptors originate from a woman aged 25 to 39 who had been exposed to COVID-19.

The chain links TRBV5-6 to TRBJ1-6; D is perhaps TRBD1 (5 bases). Germline lookup yields CDR1 SGHDT and CDR2 YYEEEE. Between the trimmed V and J ends, which lost 4 bases and 4 bases, there was a span of 9 bases. The CDR3 is made up of 14 amino acids. The DNA for the CDR3 is TGTGCCAGCAGCGCAACAGGTTATAATTCACCCCTCCACTTT. Protein: CASSATGYNSPLHF.

The chain links TRBV6-7 to TRBJ1-2; D call uncertain. TRBV6-7 is filed as an ORF, its function uncertain. V lost 0 bases to trimming and J lost 2 bases, with 16 bases between them. This CDR3 is built from 17 residues. The CDR3 loop is CASSYSRRRARNYGYTF. The CDR3 coding sequence is TGTGCCAGCAGTTACTCGAGGCGGCGGGCGCGGAACTATGGCTACACCTTC.

The chain recombines TRBV2 with TRBJ2-3; D is uncertain. The V gene's germline CDR1 is SNHLY and CDR2 FYNNEI. V lost 6 bases, J lost 2 bases, and 12 bases lay in between. This CDR3 has 14 residues. The CDR3 region has the DNA TGTGCCAGCAGGGAGATAGTCTACACAGATACGCAGTATTTT. Amino acid sequence: CASREIVYTDTQYF.

This chain joins TRBV5-1 and TRBJ2-7; D remains ambiguous. The CDR3 sequence is 14 residues long. CDR1 SGHRS and CDR2 YFSETQ come from the germline V gene. The V end was cut by 0 bases, the J end by 2 bases, with 9 bases between. The CDR3 loop reads CASSLGAPTYEQYF. The CDR3 coding sequence is TGCGCCAGCAGCTTGGGAGCTCCTACCTACGAGCAGTACTTC. Full variable domain (outside the CDR3, taken from reference TRBV5-1 and TRBJ2-7): KAGVTQTPRYLIKTRGQQVTLSCSPISGHRSVSWYQQTPGQGLQFLFEYFSETQRNKGNFPGRFSGRQFSNSRSEMNVSTLELGDSALYLCASSLGAPTYEQYFGPGTRLTVT.

The chain couples TRBV5-1 to TRBJ2-1, with TRBD2 matching over 11 bases. The V segment lost 2 bases and the J segment 6 bases; nucleotides outside the gene matches: 16. CDR1 is SGHRS, CDR2 YFSETQ, per germline. This CDR3 is 19 amino acids long. The CDR3, as DNA: TGCGCCAGCAGCTTATCTCCAACGACCGGGACTAGCGGATTCAATGAGCAGTTCTTC. Protein product: CASSLSPTTGTSGFNEQFF.

CDR3 in DNA: TGTGCCAGCAGTCCCCGGGGACAGAGAGAAGCTTTCTTT. Its translation is CASSPRGQREAFF. The chain couples TRBV6-5 to TRBJ1-1; 7 bases are a match to TRBD1. Germline V gene sequence: CDR1 MNHEY, CDR2 SVGAGI. This CDR3 contains 13 residues. The V gene end was trimmed by 5 bases and the J gene end by 8 bases; junction bases not matched to a gene: 8.

This clone appeared once. The V and J genes are TRBV5-1 and TRBJ2-1; 13 positions match TRBD2. Unmatched junction bases numbered 7, after V lost 5 bases and J lost 8 bases. CDR1 is SGHRS, CDR2 YFSETQ, per germline. There are 15 residues in the CDR3. The CDR3, as DNA: TGCGCCAGCAGAATTACTAGCGGGGGGGCCCATGAGCAGTTCTTC. Translation: CASRITSGGAHEQFF.

This chain links TRBV4-1 with TRBJ1-6; the D is unclear. This CDR3 is 17 amino acids long. V was clipped by 1 base and J by 1 base, with 11 bases between them. Germline CDR1 and CDR2: MGHRA and YSYEKL. CDR3 sequence (DNA): TGCGCCAGCAGCCAAGCCCCGCCGGGGTCCTATAATTCACCCCTCCACTTT. Translated: CASSQAPPGSYNSPLHF.

V is TRBV7-2 and J is TRBJ1-3; TRBD1 might be the D (6 bases). The V gene's germline CDR1 is SGHTA and CDR2 FQGNSA. The CDR3 runs to 14 residues. V lost 2 bases and J 4 bases, leaving 9 bases between the germline ends. The CDR3 is CASSLSRGGNTIYF. CDR3 DNA sequence: TGTGCCAGCAGCTTAAGCAGGGGAGGAAACACCATATATTTT.

The V gene is TRBV6-5, the J gene TRBJ1-2, with D unclear. This CDR3 is built from 15 residues. Germline CDR1 is MNHEY and CDR2 is SVGAGI. Trimming removed 5 bases at V and 2 bases at J, with 15 bases between. CDR3 sequence: CASSLLSISNYGYTF. The CDR3 nucleotides read TGTGCCAGCAGTCTCCTCTCCATTAGCAACTATGGCTACACCTTC.

This chain joins TRBV5-4 and TRBJ2-2; TRBD1 agrees at 11 bases. CDR3 length equals 15 residues. V was pared by 2 bases and J by 5 bases, with 2 bases of the junction left unmatched. Per germline, CDR1 SGHNT and CDR2 YYREEE (reference sequence). The chain's CDR3 is CASSFGQGATGELFF. CDR3 DNA sequence: TGTGCCAGCAGCTTCGGACAGGGGGCAACCGGGGAGCTGTTTTTT.

The rearrangement links TRBV10-3 to TRBJ2-1; 10 nucleotides line up with TRBD2. Germline V gene sequence: CDR1 ENHRY, CDR2 SYGVKD. J gave up 4 bases and V 5 bases, and 5 bases lay outside the gene matches. This CDR3 has 15 residues. CDR3 nucleotides: TGTGCCATCAGTCTAGCGGGAGTGGGATACAATGAGCAGTTCTTC. Protein product: CAISLAGVGYNEQFF.

This chain connects TRBV6-5 to TRBJ1-5, with no clear D. Germline lookup yields CDR1 MNHEY and CDR2 SVGAGI. CDR3 length: 15 residues. Trimming pared 0 bases from V and 0 bases from J, leaving 6 bases between. The DNA for the CDR3 is TGTGCCAGCAGTTACTCCCAGTTTAGCAATCAGCCCCAGCATTTT. Protein product: CASSYSQFSNQPQHF.

The chain links TRBV11-2 to TRBJ1-5, with D possibly being TRBD1 (5 bases). Germline CDR1 and CDR2: SGHAT and FQNNGV. The CDR3 has 16 amino acids. V was cut by 2 bases and J by 0 bases, with 11 bases left in between. As DNA, the CDR3 is TGTGCCAGCAGCTTACGGGAGGGGCTTAGCAATCAGCCCCAGCATTTT. Protein: CASSLREGLSNQPQHF.

This chain links TRBV19 with TRBJ1-5, with a possible D match to TRBD1 (6 bases). Per the germline V gene, CDR1 is LNHDA and CDR2 is SQIVND (reference sequence). The germline V and J ends were trimmed by 4 bases and 4 bases, with 11 bases remaining between them. This CDR3 comprises 14 residues. The CDR3 sequence is CASSTQTGNQPQHF. The CDR3 DNA reads as TGTGCCAGTAGTACCCAAACAGGGAATCAGCCCCAGCATTTT.

The chain is built from TRBV5-6 and TRBJ1-5; TRBD1 matches 9 bases. The CDR3 is 15 residues long. The germline V gene encodes CDR1 SGHDT and CDR2 YYEEEE. J gave up 5 bases and V 2 bases, and 5 bases lay outside the gene matches. CDR3 in DNA: TGTGCCAGCAGCTTTTACAGGGGGCCTGATCAGCCCCAGCATTTT. Translated: CASSFYRGPDQPQHF.